The T cell receptor (beta chain) under discussion was sequenced for a study of sequential checkpoint blockade in melanoma. Looked up from germline, CDR1 is MDHEN and CDR2 is SYDVKM. The CDR3 totals 15 residues. The ends were cut back, 3 bases at V and 0 bases at J, with 12 bases in the middle. Indicated treatment: randomized to nivolumab then ipilimumab (arm A) or the reverse (arm B). Produced via immunoSEQ multiplex PCR; TCRdb's table is partial and in-frame only. The table includes over 9,500 clones, roughly 81% detected once. V usage is TRBV28 and J usage is TRBJ2-7; TRBD1 might be the D (5 bases). This receptor was taken from a human donor with melanoma. The sample consisted of CD8+ T cells sorted from blood (inferred from file names), taken from a patient given nivolumab and ipilimumab in sequence. CDR3 residues: CASSFVTGGSYEQYF. Here the CDR3 DNA reads TGTGCCAGCAGTTTCGTTACAGGTGGCTCCTACGAGCAGTACTTC.